This T cell receptor (beta chain) stems from a study of blood T cell repertoires in COVID-19. Per the authors' pipeline: Nucleated cell counts were estimated from reference gene primer amplification. Profiling relied on immunoSEQ multiplex PCR, and the TCRdb table lists in-frame clones only, not all of them. V and J calls and clone size are given by that table; D and trimming were obtained from the DNA. The data show some 200,000 clones, 80% to 95% seen once. The CDR3 extends over 15 amino acids. Looked up from germline, CDR1 is MNHEY and CDR2 is SVGAGI. V was shortened by 8 bases and J by 0 bases, with 17 bases between the two germline ends. This clone is a singleton in its sample.

The chain has TRBV6-5 and TRBJ2-7; unclear D gene. This sequence originates from a man aged 50 to 59 with acute or convalescent COVID-19. Sequences were obtained from peripheral blood. This CDR3 is CASSEGGTISYEQYF. CDR3 nucleotide sequence: TGTGCCAGCTCAGAAGGTGGAACTATCTCCTACGAGCAGTACTTC.